The present T cell receptor (beta chain) was sequenced within a study of blood T cell repertoires in COVID-19. Background on the study: Sites across the United States, Italy and Spain contributed samples from acute and convalescent COVID-19. PBMCs, B-cell-depleted T cells, or T cells were the source of the cDNA or gDNA that made up the material.

V lost 0 bases, J lost 9 bases, and 13 bases lay in between. From germline, CDR1 is SGHKS and CDR2 YYEKEE (reference sequence). The CDR3 is 14 amino acids. As processed by the authors: Cell counts per sample came from amplifying reference gene primers. Repertoires were generated with immunoSEQ multiplex PCR, while TCRdb's copy carries only in-frame clones and drops some. That table is the source of V, J and clone size, and D and trimming were worked out from the DNA. The table includes about 42,000 clones, 76% detected once. The TCR comes from a man in his 70s with active or convalescent COVID-19. The sample taken for sequencing was peripheral blood. The chain has TRBV5-5 and TRBJ1-5; D ambiguous. The CDR3 nucleotides read TGTGCCAGCAGCTTGGTTGCTTCAGGTGGGCCCCAGCATTTT. It codes for CASSLVASGGPQHF.